These 9 T cell receptor beta chains share one sample of origin, sequenced in a study of T cell changes during pregnancy in multiple sclerosis. Method: immunoSEQ multiplex PCR; TCRdb's copy keeps in-frame clones and lacks some. The table includes 50,000 to 70,000 clones, just over 90% detected once. The sample in question was peripheral blood, obtained after pregnancy. The receptors shown here come from a female donor with multiple sclerosis, enrolled in a pregnancy study.

The chain has TRBV19 and TRBJ2-1; perhaps TRBD2 as D (7 bases). CDR1 is LNHDA and CDR2 is SQIVND in the germline V gene (reference sequence). Trimming stripped 1 base from V and 2 bases from J, with 18 bases between. The CDR3 contains 18 residues. The DNA for the CDR3 is TGTGCCAGTAGTATAGCTTCCCCTAGCGGACAGACCTACAATGAGCAGTTCTTC. As protein: CASSIASPSGQTYNEQFF.

Concerning this clone itself: The germline gene is not matched at one end of the junction; a read error may be the cause. The genes are TRBV7-7 and TRBJ1-3; 9 nucleotides agree with TRBD1. This CDR3 is built from 15 residues. The germline V gene has CDR1 SSHAT and CDR2 FNYEAQ (reference sequence). Written as DNA, the CDR3 is TGTGCTAGCAGCCCCGGGACAGGGTCTGGAAACACCATATATTTT. Its translation: CASSPGTGSGNTIYF.

This chain links TRBV18 with TRBJ2-7; a possible D gene is TRBD2 (5 bases). From germline, CDR1 is KGHSH and CDR2 LQKENI. Trimming removed 6 bases from V and 2 bases from J, with 11 bases in between. The CDR3 has 13 residues. CDR3 coding DNA: TGTGCCAGCTCCAGCGGAATAGCCTACGAGCAGTACTTC. Translating it yields CASSSGIAYEQYF.

The genes are TRBV7-3 and TRBJ2-1; the match to TRBD2 covers 16 bases. The CDR3 is made up of 17 amino acids. J gave up 3 bases and V 3 bases, and 2 bases lay outside the gene matches. Germline-derived CDR1 and CDR2 are SGHTA and FQGTGA. The DNA of the CDR3 is TGTGCCAGCAGCTTGGGACTAGCGGGGGGGGTCTACAATGAGCAGTTCTTC. Translated: CASSLGLAGGVYNEQFF.

The J gene is TRBJ1-2, the V gene TRBV28; possible D gene TRBD1, 6 bases. V gave up 3 bases and J gave up 2 bases, with 13 bases separating them. CDR1 MDHEN and CDR2 SYDVKM come from the germline V gene. This CDR3 has 15 residues. CDR3 region: CASSFSDRANYGYTF. The CDR3 bases are TGTGCCAGCAGTTTCTCGGACAGAGCAAACTATGGCTACACCTTC.

This chain links TRBV19 with TRBJ2-2; no clear D gene. V was trimmed by 6 bases and J by 1 base, leaving 9 bases between them. The germline V gene has CDR1 LNHDA and CDR2 SQIVND (reference sequence). This CDR3 spans 14 amino acids. CDR3 bases: TGTGCCAGTAGCCTGGCGGAGAACACCGGGGAGCTGTTTTTT. Its protein product is CASSLAENTGELFF.

This chain links TRBV7-9 with TRBJ2-3, with D possibly matching TRBD2 (6 bases). With 4 bases removed from V and 6 bases from J, the gap between germline ends came to 20 bases. CDR1 SEHNR and CDR2 FQNEAQ come from the germline V gene (reference sequence). There are 16 residues in the CDR3. The CDR3 sequence: CASSSSQGGKRDTQYF. The CDR3 coding sequence is TGTGCCAGCAGCTCCTCGCAAGGCGGGAAGAGGGATACGCAGTATTTT.

This clone was observed once. This chain links TRBV9 with TRBJ2-3; 9 positions agree with TRBD2. CDR3 length: 16 residues. V was pared by 2 bases and J by 4 bases, with 8 bases of the junction left unmatched. Germline V gene sequence: CDR1 SGDLS, CDR2 YYNGEE. CDR3 DNA: TGTGCCAGCAGCGTCAGGCGGGAGGGCCTCCCAGATACGCAGTATTTT. Its translation is CASSVRREGLPDTQYF.

The CDR3 region has the DNA TGTGCCAGCAGGGGAGGGGCGTCTTACGAGCAGTACTTC. Residues: CASRGGASYEQYF. The V gene is TRBV6-5, the J gene TRBJ2-7; 7 bases agree with TRBD2. Germline V gene data show CDR1 as MNHEY and CDR2 as SVGAGI. V was pared by 6 bases and J by 4 bases, with 6 bases of the junction left unmatched. CDR3 length equals 13 residues.